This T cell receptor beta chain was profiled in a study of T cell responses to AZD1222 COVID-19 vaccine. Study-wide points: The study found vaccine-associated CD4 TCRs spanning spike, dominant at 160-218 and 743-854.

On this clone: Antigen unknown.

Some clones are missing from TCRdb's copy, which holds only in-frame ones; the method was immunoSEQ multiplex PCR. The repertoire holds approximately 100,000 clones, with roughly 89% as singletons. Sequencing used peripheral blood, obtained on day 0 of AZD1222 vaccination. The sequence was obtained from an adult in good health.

The CDR3 loop reads CASSWGGGSSYEQYF. CDR3 nucleotides: TGTGCCAGCAGTTGGGGCGGGGGTAGCTCCTACGAGCAGTACTTC. The chain carries TRBV27 and TRBJ2-7, with 7 bases matching TRBD2. V lost 4 bases and J lost 0; bases outside the gene matches: 6. Germline V lookup: CDR1 MNHEY, CDR2 SMNVEV (reference sequence). The CDR3 has 15 amino acids.